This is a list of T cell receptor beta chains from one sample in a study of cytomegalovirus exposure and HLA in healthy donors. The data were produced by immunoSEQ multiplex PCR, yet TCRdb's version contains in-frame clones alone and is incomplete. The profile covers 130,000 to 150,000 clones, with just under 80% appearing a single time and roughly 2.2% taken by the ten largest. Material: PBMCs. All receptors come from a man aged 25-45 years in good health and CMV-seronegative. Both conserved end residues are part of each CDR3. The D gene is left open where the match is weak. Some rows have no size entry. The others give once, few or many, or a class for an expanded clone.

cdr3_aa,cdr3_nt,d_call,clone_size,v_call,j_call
CASSPPGVGQNIQYF,TGTGCCAGCAGCCCCCCAGGGGTCGGCCAAAACATTCAGTACTTC,-,-,TRBV6-5,TRBJ2-4
CASSPRNAYGANVLTF,TGTGCCAGCAGCCCTCGTAACGCCTATGGGGCCAACGTCCTGACTTTC,-,-,TRBV7-9,TRBJ2-6
CASSRVGSNEQLF,TGCGCCAGCAGCCGGGTAGGGAGCAATGAGCAGCTCTTC,-,-,TRBV4-1,TRBJ2-1
CASSRQDGTDTQYF,TGTGCCAGCAGCCGACAGGATGGCACAGATACGCAGTATTTT,-,-,TRBV6-1,TRBJ2-3
CSAGGQLYDGYPF,TGCAGCGCAGGAGGACAGCTTTATGATGGCTACCCCTTC,-,-,TRBV29-1,TRBJ1-2
CASSGTGKDYEQYF,TGTGCCTCATCCGGGACAGGGAAGGACTACGAGCAGTACTTC,TRBD1,few,TRBV10-3,TRBJ2-7
CASSYFGSNQPQHF,TGTGCCAGCAGTTACTTTGGCTCCAATCAGCCCCAGCATTTT,-,-,TRBV6-5,TRBJ1-5
CASSRGSRGKLFF,TGTGCCAGCAGTCGCGGATCCCGAGGAAAACTGTTTTTT,-,-,TRBV28,TRBJ1-4
CATNEEGYGYTF,TGTGCCACCAACGAGGAGGGGTATGGCTACACCTTC,-,-,TRBV28,TRBJ1-2
CATGDYTDTQYF,TGTGCCACAGGGGACTACACAGATACGCAGTATTTT,-,-,TRBV7-2,TRBJ2-3
CASSLSYLAGGPAGEQFF,TGTGCCAGCAGCTTATCCTATCTCGCGGGGGGGCCTGCCGGTGAGCAGTTCTTC,TRBD2,few,TRBV7-2,TRBJ2-1
CASSQDSLTGNDSPLHF,TGCGCCAGCAGCCAAGATTCTCTGACAGGGAATGATTCACCCCTCCACTTT,TRBD1,-,TRBV4-1,TRBJ1-6
CASTQDRGQVEQFF,TGTGCCAGCACTCAGGACAGGGGGCAGGTTGAGCAGTTCTTC,TRBD1,-,TRBV2,TRBJ2-1
CASSFTYFLTGINSPLHF,TGTGCCAGCAGTTTCACCTACTTTCTAACAGGGATTAATTCACCCCTCCACTTT,-,-,TRBV27,TRBJ1-6
CASSHWGQEISYEQYF,TGTGCCAGCAGCCACTGGGGACAGGAGATCTCCTACGAGCAGTACTTC,TRBD1,-,TRBV6-6,TRBJ2-7
CASRSYLVAETQYF,TGTGCCAGCAGGTCCTATCTGGTCGCTGAGACCCAGTACTTC,-,-,TRBV28,TRBJ2-5
CASHPPTGGGGNTEAFF,TGTGCCAGCCACCCACCGACAGGGGGCGGTGGGAACACTGAAGCTTTCTTT,TRBD1,-,TRBV27,TRBJ1-1
CASSLTGQSNTIYF,TGTGCCAGCAGTTTAACTGGGCAGTCAAACACCATATATTTT,-,-,TRBV28,TRBJ1-3
CASSYLGNTEAFF,TGTGCCAGCAGTTACCTAGGGAACACTGAAGCTTTCTTT,-,once,TRBV6-6,TRBJ1-1
CASSSQGYEQYF,TGTGCCAGCAGTTCCCAGGGTTACGAGCAGTACTTC,-,few,TRBV5-6,TRBJ2-7
CASSSRGFSSTDTQYF,TGTGCCAGCAGCTCCCGAGGGTTTTCCAGCACAGATACGCAGTATTTT,-,-,TRBV11-1,TRBJ2-3
CASSEPGLAGDEQYF,TGTGCCAGCAGCGAACCGGGACTAGCGGGGGACGAGCAGTACTTC,TRBD2,-,TRBV7-2,TRBJ2-7
CASNPVQGLSYEQYF,TGTGCCAGCAACCCGGTTCAGGGACTTTCCTACGAGCAGTACTTC,-,-,TRBV7-9,TRBJ2-7
CASSLGGNNSPLHF,TGTGCCAGCAGTCTGGGGGGGAATAATTCACCCCTCCACTTT,-,few,TRBV6-5,TRBJ1-6
CASTLGGLGTDEQYF,TGTGCCAGCACCCTCGGGGGACTAGGGACGGACGAGCAGTACTTC,TRBD2,-,TRBV28,TRBJ2-7
CASSLGSGVDQPQHF,TGCGCCAGCAGCTTGGGTTCAGGGGTGGATCAGCCCCAGCATTTT,-,-,TRBV5-1,TRBJ1-5
CASSLDLKETQYF,TGCGCCAGCAGCTTGGATTTAAAAGAGACCCAGTACTTC,-,-,TRBV5-1,TRBJ2-5
CASSIGQGGGSSYNSPLHF,TGCGCCAGCAGCATCGGACAGGGGGGCGGAAGCTCCTATAATTCACCCCTCCACTTT,TRBD1,-,TRBV5-1,TRBJ1-6
CASSLGQGTGGYTF,TGTGCCAGCAGCTTAGGGCAGGGCACAGGCGGCTACACCTTC,-,-,TRBV7-2,TRBJ1-2
CASSEEGAGTEAFF,TGTGCCAGCAGTGAGGAGGGCGCAGGCACTGAAGCTTTCTTT,-,-,TRBV2,TRBJ1-1
CASSTYTGQENQPQHF,TGCGCCAGCAGCACTTATACCGGACAGGAAAATCAGCCCCAGCATTTT,TRBD1,-,TRBV5-1,TRBJ1-5
CASSTTGGLAGEETQYF,TGCGCCAGCAGCACAACGGGGGGACTAGCGGGGGAAGAGACCCAGTACTTC,TRBD2,-,TRBV5-1,TRBJ2-5
CASSLRRTHGETQYF,TGTGCCAGCAGCTTAAGACGGACTCACGGAGAGACCCAGTACTTC,-,-,TRBV7-8,TRBJ2-5
CASSNRGQETQYF,TGTGCCAGCAGTAACCGGGGCCAAGAGACCCAGTACTTC,-,-,TRBV6-1,TRBJ2-5
CASSPYRGIMNTEAFF,TGCGCCAGCAGCCCGTACAGGGGGATAATGAACACTGAAGCTTTCTTT,TRBD1,-,TRBV5-1,TRBJ1-1
CASSLRRNEKLFF,TGTGCCAGCAGTTTAAGGCGGAATGAAAAACTGTTTTTT,-,few,TRBV27,TRBJ1-4
CASSAWGGDYGYTF,TGTGCCAGCAGTGCCTGGGGAGGGGACTATGGCTACACCTTC,-,-,TRBV27,TRBJ1-2
CASSIGAGTDSYEQYF,TGTGCCAGCAGCATTGGAGCCGGGACAGACTCCTACGAGCAGTACTTC,-,-,TRBV21-1,TRBJ2-7
CSYSLFTGDSVNQPQHF,TGCAGCTACTCTCTCTTTACAGGGGATTCGGTCAATCAGCCCCAGCATTTT,TRBD1,once,TRBV29-1,TRBJ1-5